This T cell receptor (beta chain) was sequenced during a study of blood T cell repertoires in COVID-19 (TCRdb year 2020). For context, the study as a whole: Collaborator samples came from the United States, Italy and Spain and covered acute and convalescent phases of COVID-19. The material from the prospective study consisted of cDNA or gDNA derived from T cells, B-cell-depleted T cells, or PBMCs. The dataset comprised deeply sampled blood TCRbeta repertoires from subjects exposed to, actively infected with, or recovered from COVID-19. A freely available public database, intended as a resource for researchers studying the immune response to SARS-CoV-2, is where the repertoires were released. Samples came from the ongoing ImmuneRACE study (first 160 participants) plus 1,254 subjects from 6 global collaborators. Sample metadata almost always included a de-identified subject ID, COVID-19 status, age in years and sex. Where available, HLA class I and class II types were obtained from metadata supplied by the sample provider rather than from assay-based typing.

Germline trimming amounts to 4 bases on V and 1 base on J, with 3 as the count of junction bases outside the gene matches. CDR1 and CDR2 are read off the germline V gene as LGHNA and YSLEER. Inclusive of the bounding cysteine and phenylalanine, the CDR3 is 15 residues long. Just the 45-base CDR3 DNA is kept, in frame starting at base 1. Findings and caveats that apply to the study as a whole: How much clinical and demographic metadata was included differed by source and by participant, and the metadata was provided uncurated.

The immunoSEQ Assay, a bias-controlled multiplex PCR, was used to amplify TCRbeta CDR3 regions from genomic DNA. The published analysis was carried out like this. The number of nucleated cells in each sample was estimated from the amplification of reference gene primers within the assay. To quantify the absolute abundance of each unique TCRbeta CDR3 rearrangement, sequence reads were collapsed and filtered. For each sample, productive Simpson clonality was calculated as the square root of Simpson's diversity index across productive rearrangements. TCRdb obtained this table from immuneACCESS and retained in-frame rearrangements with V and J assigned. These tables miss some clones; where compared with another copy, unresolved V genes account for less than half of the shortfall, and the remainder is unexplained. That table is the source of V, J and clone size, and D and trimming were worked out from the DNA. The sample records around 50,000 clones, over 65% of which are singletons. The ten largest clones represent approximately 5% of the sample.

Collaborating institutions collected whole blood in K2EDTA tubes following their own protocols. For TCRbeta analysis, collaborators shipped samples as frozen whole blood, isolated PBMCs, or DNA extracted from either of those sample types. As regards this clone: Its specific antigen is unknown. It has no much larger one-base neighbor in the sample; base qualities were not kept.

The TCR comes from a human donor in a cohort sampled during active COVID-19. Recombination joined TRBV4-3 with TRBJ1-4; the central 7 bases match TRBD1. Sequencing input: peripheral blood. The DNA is TGCGCCAGCAGCCGCCGGACAGGAACTAATGAAAAACTGTTTTTT. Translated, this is CASSRRTGTNEKLFF.